This T cell receptor (beta chain) was sequenced in a study of monozygotic twins with inflammatory bowel disease. The germline gives CDR1 SGHRS, CDR2 YFSETQ. The CDR3 is 13 amino acids. TCRdb reanalyzed the 5' RACE reads and collapses them to one entry per CDR3 protein, without DNA. This sample lists roughly 330,000 distinct CDR3 sequences; its ten largest clones have 2% to 2.5%. The specimen sequenced was blood. The sequence was collected from a human donor with ulcerative colitis or Crohn's disease, or a healthy co-twin of an affected twin (not recorded which). The chain couples TRBV5-1 to TRBJ2-7. Here the CDR3 reads CASSFDSLYEQYF.